This is a list of T cell receptor beta chains from one sample in a study of T-cell reconstitution after alpha-beta-depleted transplantation in children. TCRdb recomputed calls from the PCR reads with MiXCR, one row per CDR3 protein. The sample includes approximately 230,000 distinct CDR3 sequences, 20% to 30% of them seen just once. Sequenced here: PBMCs, mostly from graft donor cells, sampled 360 days after TCRalphabeta/CD19-depleted stem cell transplant. The receptors stem from a female patient aged 2-9 years who had a stem cell transplant for congenital amegakaryocytic thrombocytopenia, so the T cells may come from the graft donor. CDR3s include the opening cysteine and the closing phenylalanine or tryptophan. D genes are given only for firm matches. Only part of the rows carry a size: once, few, many, or a class if the clone is expanded.

V	size	D	J	CDR3	DNA
TRBV12-3/TRBV12-4	few	NA	TRBJ2-5	CASSLARSVETQYF	TGTGCCAGCAGTTTGGCGAGGTCCGTAGAGACCCAGTACTTC
TRBV27	NA	NA	TRBJ2-7	CASSRHRDFYEQYF	TGTGCCAGCAGTCGACACAGGGACTTCTACGAGCAGTACTTC
TRBV18	few	TRBD1	TRBJ2-7	CASSPDRDGEQYF	TGTGCCAGCTCACCAGACAGGGACGGCGAGCAGTACTTC
TRBV7-7	NA	TRBD1	TRBJ2-7	CAKWDREGEQYF	TGTGCCAAATGGGACAGGGAAGGCGAGCAGTACTTC
TRBV6-1	NA	TRBD1	TRBJ2-5	CASGQQGIRETQYF	TGTGCCAGCGGACAACAGGGGATCCGTGAGACCCAGTACTTC
TRBV5-1	once	NA	TRBJ2-3	CASSLEGSLDTQYF	TGCGCCAGCAGCTTGGAAGGTAGCCTGGATACGCAGTATTTT
TRBV5-1	NA	NA	TRBJ1-5	CASSLGPRHADSNQPQHF	TGCGCCAGCAGCTTGGGGCCACGACACGCAGATAGCAATCAGCCCCAGCATTTT
TRBV5-1	few	TRBD1	TRBJ2-7	CASRIGDSSYEQYF	TGCGCCAGCAGGATAGGGGACAGCTCCTACGAGCAGTACTTC
TRBV12-3/TRBV12-4	NA	NA	TRBJ2-3	CASRRFLTDTQYF	TGTGCCAGCAGGCGGTTCCTCACAGATACGCAGTATTTT
TRBV20-1	few	NA	TRBJ2-7	CSADGTADSYEQYF	TGCAGTGCAGACGGGACTGCAGACTCCTACGAGCAGTACTTC
TRBV15	NA	NA	TRBJ2-3	CATSRRRGSRDPDTQYF	TGTGCCACCAGCAGAAGAAGGGGGTCTAGAGATCCAGATACGCAGTATTTT
TRBV9	NA	TRBD1	TRBJ2-6	CASTGTVLSGANVLTF	TGTGCCAGTACCGGGACAGTGCTCTCTGGGGCCAACGTCCTGACTTTC
TRBV12-3/TRBV12-4	few	NA	TRBJ1-3	CASSTPPYSGNTIYF	TGTGCCAGCAGTACGCCTCCCTACTCCGGAAACACCATATATTTT
TRBV4-1	NA	TRBD2	TRBJ2-1	CASSVLAGGINEQFF	TGCGCCAGCAGCGTCCTAGCGGGGGGGATAAATGAGCAGTTCTTC
TRBV12-3/TRBV12-4	many	NA	TRBJ2-1	CASSPSETRGEQFF	TGTGCCAGCAGCCCTAGCGAGACGCGGGGTGAGCAGTTCTTC
TRBV11-2	NA	TRBD1	TRBJ2-7	CASSFDRASYEQYF	TGTGCCAGCAGCTTTGACAGGGCCTCCTACGAGCAGTACTTC
TRBV6-1	NA	TRBD1	TRBJ2-2	CANGQGRIGELFF	TGTGCCAACGGACAGGGGAGAATCGGGGAGCTGTTTTTT
TRBV20-1	few	NA	TRBJ2-3	CSASRHTGQRGDTQYF	TGCAGTGCTAGCCGACATACGGGACAAAGAGGGGATACGCAGTATTTT
TRBV20-1	NA	NA	TRBJ2-7	CSARVPEGRYEQYF	TGCAGTGCTAGAGTTCCGGAGGGGCGCTACGAGCAGTACTTC
TRBV20-1	few	TRBD2	TRBJ2-2	CRVGTSDTGELFF	TGCAGGGTCGGGACTAGTGACACCGGGGAGCTGTTTTTT
TRBV18	NA	TRBD1	TRBJ2-2	CASSSLDRANTGELFF	TGTGCCAGCTCATCCTTGGACAGGGCGAACACCGGGGAGCTGTTTTTT
TRBV4-2	few	TRBD2	TRBJ2-7	CASSQDWLAGYEQYF	TGTGCCAGCAGCCAAGATTGGCTAGCGGGGTACGAGCAGTACTTC
TRBV29-1	NA	NA	TRBJ2-5	CSVDGRKETQYF	TGCAGCGTTGATGGCAGAAAAGAGACCCAGTACTTC
TRBV18	NA	TRBD2	TRBJ2-1	CASDSGYYNEQFF	TGTGCCAGCGATAGCGGGTACTACAATGAGCAGTTCTTC
TRBV4-1	few	TRBD2	TRBJ2-1	CASSRPLGGGAGNEQFF	TGCGCCAGCAGCCGACCTCTGGGCGGGGGGGCAGGGAATGAGCAGTTCTTC
TRBV12-3/TRBV12-4	NA	NA	TRBJ2-4	CASGAGFGGRAKNIQYF	TGTGCCAGCGGCGCCGGGTTCGGGGGAAGGGCCAAAAACATTCAGTACTTC
TRBV12-3/TRBV12-4	few	NA	TRBJ2-2	CASSFFGQGAGELFF	NA
TRBV20-1	few	TRBD2	TRBJ2-3	CSAVTSGASAQYF	TGCAGTGCTGTTACTAGCGGGGCCTCGGCGCAGTATTTT
TRBV28	NA	NA	TRBJ1-5	CASSLRLNQPQHF	TGTGCCAGCAGTTTACGCCTTAATCAGCCCCAGCATTTT
TRBV7-9	NA	NA	TRBJ2-4	CASTTDLDKNIQYF	TGTGCCAGCACAACGGACCTGGACAAAAACATTCAGTACTTC
TRBV29-1	few	NA	TRBJ2-1	CSVEEGVLSNEQFF	TGCAGCGTTGAGGAGGGGGTTCTATCGAATGAGCAGTTCTTC
TRBV4-2	few	NA	TRBJ1-2	CASSQDFIIPFVNGATFYGYTF	TGTGCCAGCAGCCAAGATTTTATTATTCCATTCGTAAACGGGGCTACCTTTTATGGCTACACCTTC
TRBV19	once	NA	TRBJ2-5	CASTQDSVGETQYF	TGTGCCAGTACCCAGGACAGCGTCGGGGAGACCCAGTACTTC
TRBV7-9	few	NA	TRBJ1-4	CASSLSVPNEKLFF	TGTGCCAGCAGCTTAAGTGTGCCTAATGAAAAACTGTTTTTT
TRBV9	NA	TRBD1	TRBJ2-7	CASSLSGTGTYEQYF	TGTGCCAGCAGCCTTTCCGGGACAGGGACCTACGAGCAGTACTTC
TRBV10-3	NA	TRBD2	TRBJ2-2	CAISEGASGKSTGELFF	TGTGCCATCAGTGAGGGGGCTAGCGGGAAGAGCACCGGGGAGCTGTTTTTT
TRBV20-1	NA	TRBD2	TRBJ2-1	CSARLAGDSSYNEQFF	TGCAGTGCTAGACTAGCGGGAGACAGCTCCTACAATGAGCAGTTCTTC
TRBV3-1	few	NA	TRBJ1-2	CASSQRPVYGYTF	TGTGCCAGCAGCCAAAGGCCCGTCTATGGCTACACCTTC
TRBV7-9	NA	NA	TRBJ2-7	CASSRPRVRVGSYEQYF	TGTGCCAGCAGCAGGCCCCGGGTGCGGGTAGGGTCCTACGAGCAGTACTTC
TRBV5-1	NA	NA	TRBJ2-3	CASSLGSQGTDTQYF	TGCGCCAGCAGCTTGGGTTCACAGGGCACAGATACGCAGTATTTT
TRBV30	NA	TRBD1	TRBJ2-7	CAGDRAGTYEQYF	TGTGCCGGGGACAGGGCGGGCACCTACGAGCAGTACTTC
TRBV20-1	NA	NA	TRBJ1-4	CSASGRNEKLFF	TGCAGTGCTAGTGGCAGGAATGAAAAACTGTTTTTT
TRBV3-1	NA	NA	TRBJ2-7	CASSPPRGSYEQYF	TGTGCCAGCAGCCCGCCGAGAGGTTCCTACGAGCAGTACTTC
TRBV4-1	NA	NA	TRBJ1-5	CASSQEPGNNQPQHF	TGCGCCAGCAGCCAAGAACCAGGGAACAATCAGCCCCAGCATTTT
TRBV5-1	few	NA	TRBJ2-7	CASSPSSGQFYEQYF	TGCGCCAGCAGCCCTTCTTCTGGACAGTTCTACGAGCAGTACTTC
TRBV12-3/TRBV12-4	many	NA	TRBJ2-3	CASRSGDTQYF	TGTGCCAGCAGGTCCGGGGATACGCAGTATTTT
TRBV30	NA	TRBD2	TRBJ2-2	CAWKRVARRESNTGELFF	TGTGCCTGGAAGCGCGTAGCCAGGCGGGAGTCGAACACCGGGGAGCTGTTTTTT
TRBV5-8	NA	NA	TRBJ2-5	CASSAVIKETQYF	TGTGCCAGCAGCGCAGTTATTAAAGAGACCCAGTACTTC
TRBV20-1	NA	TRBD1	TRBJ1-2	CSAPGQGHYGYTF	TGCAGTGCTCCGGGACAGGGGCACTATGGCTACACCTTC
TRBV7-9	many	NA	TRBJ2-3	CASSPKADTQYF	TGTGCCAGCAGCCCAAAGGCGGATACGCAGTATTTT
TRBV5-1	many	NA	TRBJ2-5	CASSFMSGETQYF	TGCGCCAGCAGCTTCATGAGCGGAGAGACCCAGTACTTC
TRBV4-1	few	NA	TRBJ2-3	CASSLPTRPDTQYF	TGCGCCAGCAGCCTCCCGACTAGGCCCGATACGCAGTATTTT
TRBV10-2	NA	TRBD1	TRBJ2-7	CASSLNRDRASEQYF	TGCGCCAGCAGCCTCAACCGGGACAGGGCCTCCGAGCAGTACTTC
TRBV13	NA	NA	TRBJ2-5	CASSPGTAAETQYF	TGTGCCAGCAGCCCCGGGACCGCCGCAGAGACCCAGTACTTC
TRBV28	NA	TRBD1	TRBJ2-2	CASLRQGENTGELFF	TGTGCCAGCCTCCGACAGGGCGAGAACACCGGGGAGCTGTTTTTT
TRBV28	NA	NA	TRBJ2-5	CASTPFIGRGEETQYF	TGTGCCAGCACCCCTTTTATTGGGCGAGGGGAAGAGACCCAGTACTTC
TRBV20-1	few	NA	TRBJ2-7	CSVIPSSYEQYF	TGCAGTGTTATCCCGTCCTCCTACGAGCAGTACTTC
TRBV11-2	NA	NA	TRBJ2-3	CASSRDRYTDTQYF	TGTGCCAGCAGCAGAGACAGGTACACAGATACGCAGTATTTT